This entry concerns a single T cell receptor (beta chain). The CDR3 totals 15 residues. Germline CDR1 is SGHRS and CDR2 is YFSETQ. V was cut by 3 bases and J by 0 bases, with 10 bases left in between. This record comes from a study of blood T cells in healthy people across ages. A J-beta primer mix and a sample-barcoded 5' primer were used in a second PCR of roughly 6 to 11 cycles. TCRdb processed the 5' RACE reads anew with MiXCR; each CDR3 protein has one entry. The top ten hold roughly a tenth of the sample, which has 800,000 to 950,000 distinct CDR3 sequences, about 28% seen once. These data were also reused for a study on T cells of mothers and their children.

Sequenced input: blood. This TCR was sampled from a woman between 35 and 50 years old in good health. The V call is TRBV5-1, the J call TRBJ1-3; D is unclear. The chain's CDR3 is CASSYDWSSGNTIYF. Written as DNA, the CDR3 is TGCGCCAGCAGCTATGACTGGAGCTCTGGAAACACCATATATTTT.